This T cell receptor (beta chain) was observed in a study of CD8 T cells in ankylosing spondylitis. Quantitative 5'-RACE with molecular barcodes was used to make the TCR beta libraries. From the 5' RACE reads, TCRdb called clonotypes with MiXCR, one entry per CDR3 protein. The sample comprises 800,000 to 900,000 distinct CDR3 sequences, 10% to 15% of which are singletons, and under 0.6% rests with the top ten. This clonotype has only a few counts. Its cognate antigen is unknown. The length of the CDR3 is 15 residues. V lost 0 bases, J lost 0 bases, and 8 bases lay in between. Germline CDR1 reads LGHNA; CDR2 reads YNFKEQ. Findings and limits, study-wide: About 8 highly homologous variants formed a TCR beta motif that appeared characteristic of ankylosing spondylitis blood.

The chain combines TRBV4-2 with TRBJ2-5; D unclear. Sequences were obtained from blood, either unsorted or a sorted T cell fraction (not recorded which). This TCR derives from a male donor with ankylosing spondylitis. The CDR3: CASSQDSEYQETQYF. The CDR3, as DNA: TGTGCCAGCAGCCAAGATTCGGAGTACCAAGAGACCCAGTACTTC.